This entry lists 2 T cell receptor beta chains sequenced from one sample in a study of T cell changes during pregnancy in multiple sclerosis. Measured with immunoSEQ multiplex PCR; TCRdb has only the in-frame clones, and not every one. The sample carries 17,000 or so clones, approximately 88% recorded once. The sample consisted of CD8+ T cells from peripheral blood mononuclear cells, taken after pregnancy. Receptor source: a female donor in good health, enrolled as a control in a pregnancy study.

This clone qualifies as medium-sized. The V and J genes are TRBV27 and TRBJ2-7; D unresolved. Germline V gene lookup returns CDR1 MNHEY and CDR2 SMNVEV (reference sequence). Trimming left V 8 bases short and J 0 bases short, with 8 bases between. The CDR3 consists of 12 residues. CDR3 sequence (DNA): TGTGCCAGCTTTTCCAGCTCCTACGAGCAGTACTTC. Amino acids: CASFSSSYEQYF.

This clone was recorded once. The CDR3 loop is CASSVSGLGGYTF. The CDR3, as DNA: TGTGCCAGCAGTGTCTCGGGATTAGGGGGCTACACCTTC. This chain joins TRBV27 and TRBJ1-2, with D unresolved. Trimming took off 5 bases at V and 8 bases at J, with 15 bases between the two ends. Germline-derived CDR1 and CDR2 are MNHEY and SMNVEV (reference sequence). The CDR3 has 13 amino acids.